The 13 T cell receptor beta chains given below trace back to one sample, sequenced in a study of cytotoxic CD8 clonotypes in ibrutinib-treated CLL. The assay was immunoSEQ multiplex PCR, and TCRdb's table has in-frame clones only and misses some. The sample consists of 300,000 or so clones, about 64% of them appearing once. The sequences come from PBMCs, collected after 36 months of ibrutinib treatment. The receptors were sampled from a human donor with chronic lymphocytic leukemia.

The chain joins TRBV5-1 to TRBJ2-7, with 7 bases that match TRBD1. Germline lookup yields CDR1 SGHRS and CDR2 YFSETQ. This CDR3 has 16 residues. V trimming: 1 base; J trimming: 6 bases; junction bases outside the gene matches: 13. Written as DNA, the CDR3 is TGCGCCAGCAGCTTGCGTCAGGGGGAGCCCCCAGGCGAGCAGTACTTC. As protein: CASSLRQGEPPGEQYF.

This chain links TRBV7-3 with TRBJ1-2, with D maybe TRBD1 (5 bases). The CDR3 spans 13 residues. Per the germline V gene, CDR1 is SGHTA and CDR2 is FQGTGA. Trimming shortened V by 4 bases and J by 3 bases, and 9 bases separated the two germline ends. CDR3 coding DNA: TGTGCCAGCAGCTCACAGGATTACTATGGCTACACCTTC. Its translation: CASSSQDYYGYTF.

The chain uses TRBV7-2 and TRBJ2-7; D remains unclear. The germline V gene encodes CDR1 SGHTA and CDR2 FQGNSA. V was cut by 6 bases and J by 2 bases, with 11 bases left in between. The CDR3 covers 13 residues. CDR3 amino acids: CASSLTMTYEQYF. The DNA for the CDR3 is TGTGCCAGCAGTTTAACCATGACCTACGAGCAGTACTTC.

This clone was detected a few times. V is TRBV10-3 and J is TRBJ2-2; D possibly corresponds to TRBD2 (5 bases). V gave up 4 bases and J gave up 3 bases, with 9 bases separating them. Germline assignment: CDR1 ENHRY and CDR2 SYGVKD. The CDR3 spans 14 residues. This chain's CDR3 is CAISGQEDTGELFF. The CDR3 coding sequence is TGTGCCATCAGTGGGCAGGAGGACACCGGGGAGCTGTTTTTT.

This clone came up many times. The J gene is TRBJ2-1, the V gene TRBV27, with D hard to call. This CDR3 spans 17 amino acids. The V end lost 2 bases, the J end lost 4 bases, and 18 bases lay between the germline ends. Germline CDR1 is MNHEY and CDR2 is SMNVEV (reference sequence). The CDR3 here is CASSLGPAVSGYNEQFF. CDR3 coding DNA: TGTGCCAGCAGTTTAGGCCCAGCCGTATCAGGTTACAATGAGCAGTTCTTC.

There are a few counts of this clone. The chain combines TRBV7-9 with TRBJ2-3; D may be TRBD1 (5 bases). The germline V gene has CDR1 SEHNR and CDR2 FQNEAQ (reference sequence). This CDR3 has 17 residues. The V end was cut by 6 bases, the J end by 4 bases, with 23 bases between. CDR3: CASRVQFARSGPDTQYF. The CDR3 DNA follows: TGTGCCAGCAGGGTCCAGTTCGCGCGCTCAGGGCCAGATACGCAGTATTTT.

V usage is TRBV6-4 and J usage is TRBJ2-3, with 7 bases fitting TRBD1. V lost 6 bases to trimming and J lost 4 bases; unmatched junction nucleotides: 7. CDR3 length equals 14 residues. The germline gives CDR1 MRHNA, CDR2 SNTAGT. The CDR3 loop is CASREQQGSDTQYF. Written as DNA, the CDR3 is TGTGCCAGCAGGGAACAACAGGGGTCAGATACGCAGTATTTT.

The genes are TRBV28 and TRBJ2-5; a weak D match, TRBD1 (6 bases). The ends were cut back, 8 bases at V and 0 bases at J, with 13 bases in the middle. Germline assignment: CDR1 MDHEN and CDR2 SYDVKM. The CDR3 has 14 residues. The CDR3 sequence is CASDPTGYQETQYF. The CDR3 DNA follows: TGTGCCAGCGACCCGACAGGTTACCAAGAGACCCAGTACTTC. The full variable domain, in which reference TRBV28 and TRBJ2-5 provide the parts outside the CDR3, is DVKVTQSSRYLVKRTGEKVFLECVQDMDHENMFWYRQDPGLGLRLIYFSYDVKMKEKGDIPEGYSVSREKKERFSLILESASTNQTSMYLCASDPTGYQETQYFGPGTRLLVL.

The sample holds one count of this clone. The chain combines TRBV4-1 with TRBJ2-1, with TRBD2 matching 11 bases. Germline values: CDR1 MGHRA, CDR2 YSYEKL. Unmatched junction bases numbered 8, after V lost 1 base and J lost 0 bases. The CDR3 extends over 19 amino acids. Here the CDR3 reads CASSQGGLAAFISYNEQFF. The DNA for the CDR3 is TGCGCCAGCAGCCAAGGGGGACTAGCGGCCTTCATCTCCTACAATGAGCAGTTCTTC.

The V call is TRBV5-6, the J call TRBJ2-5; the D gene is possibly TRBD1 (6 bases). CDR1 and CDR2 from the germline V gene are SGHDT and YYEEEE. This CDR3 has 13 residues. V lost 4 bases, J lost 9 bases, and 16 bases lay in between. The CDR3 loop reads CASSRGQPGAQYF. CDR3 sequence (DNA): TGTGCCAGCAGCAGGGGACAACCCGGGGCCCAGTACTTC.

The chain links TRBV7-6 to TRBJ2-1, with 7 bases fitting TRBD2. This CDR3 spans 16 amino acids. J lost 4 bases, V lost 1 base, and 7 bases had no gene match. Looked up from germline, CDR1 is SGHVS and CDR2 is FNYEAQ. In nucleotides, the CDR3 is TGTGCCAGCAGCTTAGAAGCCTCGGGGGGTTACAATGAGCAGTTCTTC. Amino acid sequence: CASSLEASGGYNEQFF.

The V gene is TRBV18, the J gene TRBJ2-1; TRBD2 is a possible D gene (5 bases). The CDR3 extends over 15 amino acids. The germline gives CDR1 KGHSH, CDR2 LQKENI. Trimming removed 4 bases from V and 10 bases from J, with 20 bases in between. The CDR3 spells CASSRVLGSTNEQFF. The CDR3 nucleotides are TGTGCCAGCTCACGGGTTCTGGGGAGTACGAACGAGCAGTTCTTC. The full variable domain, its missing parts supplied by reference TRBV18 and TRBJ2-1, is NAGVMQNPRHLVRRRGQEARLRCSPMKGHSHVYWYRQLPEEGLKFMVYLQKENIIDESGMPKERFSAEFPKEGPSILRIQQVVRGDSAAYFCASSRVLGSTNEQFFGPGTRLTVL.

This chain connects TRBV5-1 to TRBJ2-7, with D maybe TRBD1 (5 bases). The CDR3 runs to 14 residues. In germline, CDR1 is SGHRS, CDR2 YFSETQ. V was cut by 4 bases and J by 0 bases, with 11 bases left in between. The CDR3 is CASSLQTVSYEQYF. The CDR3 DNA reads as TGCGCCAGCAGCCTTCAGACAGTCTCCTACGAGCAGTACTTC.